This T cell receptor (beta chain) was found in a study of T cell repertoires in cytomegalovirus infection. Across the study: Indications came from public TCR beta signatures; they pointed to CMV infection and to a matching HLA type. Study observations and caveats: Identification of carriers of CMV plus the relevant HLA was performed using cumulative public TCR beta family frequency.

Concerning this clonotype itself: Its target is not known.

TCRdb analysed the reads with MiXCR anew, one entry per CDR3 protein. The profile shows a few hundred thousand distinct CDR3 sequences, approximately 15% of them singletons. Germline values: CDR1 MNHNS, CDR2 SASEGT. Trimming stripped 2 bases from V and 5 bases from J, with 21 bases between. CDR3 length: 17 amino acids. The V and J genes are TRBV6-1 and TRBJ1-1, with a tentative D call TRBD1 (5 bases). Sample: PBMCs. This clonotype was obtained from a human donor in good health (CMV status not recorded). Some clones in this sample may be carry-over from other donors' samples. Here the CDR3 reads CASSETGGTAGVTEAFF. The DNA for the CDR3 is TGTGCCAGCAGTGAAACTGGAGGGACCGCAGGAGTTACTGAAGCTTTCTTT.